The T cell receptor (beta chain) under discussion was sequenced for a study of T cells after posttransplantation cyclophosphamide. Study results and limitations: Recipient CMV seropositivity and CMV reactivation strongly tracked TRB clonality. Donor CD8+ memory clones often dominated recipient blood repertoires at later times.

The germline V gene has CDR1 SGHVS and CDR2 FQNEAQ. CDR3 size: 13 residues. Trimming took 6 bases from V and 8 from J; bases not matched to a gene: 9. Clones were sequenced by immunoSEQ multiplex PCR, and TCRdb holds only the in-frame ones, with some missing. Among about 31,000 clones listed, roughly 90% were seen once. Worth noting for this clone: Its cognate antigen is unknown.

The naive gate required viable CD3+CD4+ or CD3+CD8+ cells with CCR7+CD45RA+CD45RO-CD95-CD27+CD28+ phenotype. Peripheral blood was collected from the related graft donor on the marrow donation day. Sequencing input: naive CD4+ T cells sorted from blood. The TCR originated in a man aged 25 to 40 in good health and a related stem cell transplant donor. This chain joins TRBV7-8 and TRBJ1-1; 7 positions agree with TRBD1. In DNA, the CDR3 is TGTGCCAGCAGTCTTGGACAGGACTTAGAAGCTTTCTTT. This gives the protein CASSLGQDLEAFF.